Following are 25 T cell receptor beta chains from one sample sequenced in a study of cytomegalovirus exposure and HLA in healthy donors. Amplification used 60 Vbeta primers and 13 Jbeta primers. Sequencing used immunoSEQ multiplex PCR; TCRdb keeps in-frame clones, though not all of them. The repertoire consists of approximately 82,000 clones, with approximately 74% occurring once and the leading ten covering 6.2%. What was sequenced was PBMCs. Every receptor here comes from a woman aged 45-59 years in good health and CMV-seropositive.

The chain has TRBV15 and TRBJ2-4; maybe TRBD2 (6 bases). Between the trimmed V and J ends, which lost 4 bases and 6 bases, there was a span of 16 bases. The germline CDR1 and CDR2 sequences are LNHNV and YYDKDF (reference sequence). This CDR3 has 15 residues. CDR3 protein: CATSKGHGGVNIQYF. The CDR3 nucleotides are TGTGCCACCAGCAAAGGACACGGAGGGGTAAACATTCAGTACTTC.

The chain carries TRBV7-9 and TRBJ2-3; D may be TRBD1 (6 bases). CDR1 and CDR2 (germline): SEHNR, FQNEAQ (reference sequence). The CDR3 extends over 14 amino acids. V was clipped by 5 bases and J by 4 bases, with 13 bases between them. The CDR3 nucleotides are TGTGCCAGCAGCCTTGGGGGCTTCGCAGATACGCAGTATTTT. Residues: CASSLGGFADTQYF.

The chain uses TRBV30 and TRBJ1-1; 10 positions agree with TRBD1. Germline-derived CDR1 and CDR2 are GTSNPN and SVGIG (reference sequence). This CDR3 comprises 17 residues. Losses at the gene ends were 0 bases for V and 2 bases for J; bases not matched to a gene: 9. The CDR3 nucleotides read TGTGCCTGGAGTGTATTCCTGGGACAGGGGCGAAACACTGAAGCTTTCTTT. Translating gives CAWSVFLGQGRNTEAFF. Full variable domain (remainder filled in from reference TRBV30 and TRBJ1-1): SQTIHQWPATLVQPVGSPLSLECTVEGTSNPNLYWYRQAAGRGLQLLFYSVGIGQISSEVPQNLSASRPQDRQFILSSKKLLLSDSGFYLCAWSVFLGQGRNTEAFFGQGTRLTVV.

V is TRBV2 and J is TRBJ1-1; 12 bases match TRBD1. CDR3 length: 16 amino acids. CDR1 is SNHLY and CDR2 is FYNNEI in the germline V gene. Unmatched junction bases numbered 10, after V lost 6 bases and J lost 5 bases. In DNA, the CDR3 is TGTGCCAGCAGCCCGGGGACAGGGGGCCACTGGACTGAAGCTTTCTTT. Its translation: CASSPGTGGHWTEAFF.

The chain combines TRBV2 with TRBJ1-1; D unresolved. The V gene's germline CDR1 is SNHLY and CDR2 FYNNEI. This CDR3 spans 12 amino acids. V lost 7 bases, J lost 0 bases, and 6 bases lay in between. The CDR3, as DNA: TGTGCCAGCACCCGGGTGAACACTGAAGCTTTCTTT. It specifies CASTRVNTEAFF.

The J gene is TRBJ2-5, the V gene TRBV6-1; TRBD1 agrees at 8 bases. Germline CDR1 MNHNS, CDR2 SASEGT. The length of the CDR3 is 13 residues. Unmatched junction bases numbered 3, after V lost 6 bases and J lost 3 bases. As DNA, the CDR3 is TGTGCCAGCAGGGGACAGGTTAAAGAGACCCAGTACTTC. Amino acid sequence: CASRGQVKETQYF.

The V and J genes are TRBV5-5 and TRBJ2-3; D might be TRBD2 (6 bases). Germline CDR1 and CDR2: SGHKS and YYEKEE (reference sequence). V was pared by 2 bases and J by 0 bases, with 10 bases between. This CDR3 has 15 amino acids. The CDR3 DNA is TGTGCCAGCAGCTTTTCTAGCGTTAGCACAGATACGCAGTATTTT. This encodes CASSFSSVSTDTQYF.

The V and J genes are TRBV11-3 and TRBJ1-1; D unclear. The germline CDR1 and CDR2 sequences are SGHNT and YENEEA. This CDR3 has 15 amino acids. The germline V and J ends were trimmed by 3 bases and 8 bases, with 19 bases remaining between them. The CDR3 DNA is TGTGCCAGCAGCTTCGGCTCGGACGGGCGGGAGGAAGCTTTCTTT. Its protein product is CASSFGSDGREEAFF. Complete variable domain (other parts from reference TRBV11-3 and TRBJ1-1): EAGVVQSPRYKIIEKKQPVAFWCNPISGHNTLYWYLQNLGQGPELLIRYENEEAVDDSQLPKDRFSAERLKGVDSTLKIQPAELGDSAVYLCASSFGSDGREEAFFGQGTRLTVV.

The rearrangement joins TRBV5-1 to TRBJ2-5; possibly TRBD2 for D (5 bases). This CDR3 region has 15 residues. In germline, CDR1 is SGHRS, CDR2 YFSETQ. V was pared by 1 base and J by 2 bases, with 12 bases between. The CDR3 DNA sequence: TGCGCCAGCAGCTTGCCGGGCCCGGGACAAGAGACCCAGTACTTC. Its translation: CASSLPGPGQETQYF.

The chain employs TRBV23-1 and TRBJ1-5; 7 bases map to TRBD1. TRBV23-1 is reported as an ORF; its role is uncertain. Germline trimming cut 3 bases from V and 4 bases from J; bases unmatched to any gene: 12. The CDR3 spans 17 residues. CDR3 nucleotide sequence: TGCGCCAGCAGTCATACACCCGAAGGACAGGTAAATCAGCCCCAGCATTTT. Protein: CASSHTPEGQVNQPQHF.

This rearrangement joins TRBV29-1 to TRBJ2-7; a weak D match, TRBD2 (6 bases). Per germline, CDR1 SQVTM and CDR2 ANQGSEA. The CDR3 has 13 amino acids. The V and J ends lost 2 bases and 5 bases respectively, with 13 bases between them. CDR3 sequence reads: CSVENRGRHEQYF. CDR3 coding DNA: TGCAGCGTTGAAAACAGAGGGAGGCACGAGCAGTACTTC.

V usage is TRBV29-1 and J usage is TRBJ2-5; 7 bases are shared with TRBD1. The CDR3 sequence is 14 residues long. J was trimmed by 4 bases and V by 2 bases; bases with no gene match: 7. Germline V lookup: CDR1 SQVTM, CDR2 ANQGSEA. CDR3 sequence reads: CSVEKGQSRETQYF. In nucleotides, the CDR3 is TGCAGCGTTGAAAAGGGACAGTCACGAGAGACCCAGTACTTC.

The CDR3: CASSPEGRWGYTF. CDR3 in DNA: TGTGCCAGTAGTCCGGAGGGGCGTTGGGGCTACACCTTC. The chain combines TRBV19 with TRBJ1-2; tentatively, D is TRBD1 (5 bases). CDR3 length: 13 residues. Trimming removed 5 bases at V and 8 bases at J, with 15 bases between. CDR1 is LNHDA, CDR2 SQIVND, per germline (reference sequence).

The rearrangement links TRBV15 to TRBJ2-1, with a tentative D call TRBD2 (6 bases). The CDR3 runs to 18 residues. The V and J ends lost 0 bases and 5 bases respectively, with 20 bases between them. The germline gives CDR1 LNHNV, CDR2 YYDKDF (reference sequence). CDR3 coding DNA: TGTGCCACCAGCAGAGATGGGAGGATATGGACCACAAACAATGAGCAGTTCTTC. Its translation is CATSRDGRIWTTNNEQFF.

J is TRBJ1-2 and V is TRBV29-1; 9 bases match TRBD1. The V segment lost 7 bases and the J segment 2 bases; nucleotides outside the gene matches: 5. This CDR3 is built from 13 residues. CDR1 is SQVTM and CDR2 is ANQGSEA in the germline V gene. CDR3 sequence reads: CSATGQGNYGYTF. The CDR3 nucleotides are TGCAGCGCTACGGGACAGGGAAACTATGGCTACACCTTC.

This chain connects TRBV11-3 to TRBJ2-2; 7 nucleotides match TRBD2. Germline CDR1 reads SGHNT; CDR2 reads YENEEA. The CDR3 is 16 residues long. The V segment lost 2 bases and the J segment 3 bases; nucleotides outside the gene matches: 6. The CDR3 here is CASSLSASGHTGELFF. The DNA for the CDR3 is TGTGCCAGCAGCTTATCGGCTAGCGGCCACACCGGGGAGCTGTTTTTT.

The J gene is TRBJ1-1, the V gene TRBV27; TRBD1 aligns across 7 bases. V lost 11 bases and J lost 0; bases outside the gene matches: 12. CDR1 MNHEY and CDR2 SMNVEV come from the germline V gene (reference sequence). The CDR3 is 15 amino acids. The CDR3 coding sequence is TGTGCCTGCGCAGGGGGTACCTCCATGAACACTGAAGCTTTCTTT. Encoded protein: CACAGGTSMNTEAFF.

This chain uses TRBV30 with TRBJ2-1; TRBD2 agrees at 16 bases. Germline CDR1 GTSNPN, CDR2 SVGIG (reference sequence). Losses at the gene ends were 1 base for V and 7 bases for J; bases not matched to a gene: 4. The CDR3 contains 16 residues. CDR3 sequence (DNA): TGTGCCTGGAGTGGGGGGACTAGCGGGAGGGTTAATGAGCAGTTCTTC. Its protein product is CAWSGGTSGRVNEQFF.

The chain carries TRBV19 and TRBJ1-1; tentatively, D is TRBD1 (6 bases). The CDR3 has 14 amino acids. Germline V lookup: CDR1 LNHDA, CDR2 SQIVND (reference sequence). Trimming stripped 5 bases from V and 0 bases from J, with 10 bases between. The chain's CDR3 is CASSSTGLNTEAFF. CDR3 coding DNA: TGTGCCAGTAGTTCGACAGGATTGAACACTGAAGCTTTCTTT.

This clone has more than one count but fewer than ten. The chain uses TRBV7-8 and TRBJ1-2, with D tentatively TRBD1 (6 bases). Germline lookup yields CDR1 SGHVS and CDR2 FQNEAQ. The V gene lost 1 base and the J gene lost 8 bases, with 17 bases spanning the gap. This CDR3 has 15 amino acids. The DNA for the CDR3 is TGTGCCAGCAGCTTAGGCCCTGCAGGGGCGCGCGGCTACACCTTC. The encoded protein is CASSLGPAGARGYTF.

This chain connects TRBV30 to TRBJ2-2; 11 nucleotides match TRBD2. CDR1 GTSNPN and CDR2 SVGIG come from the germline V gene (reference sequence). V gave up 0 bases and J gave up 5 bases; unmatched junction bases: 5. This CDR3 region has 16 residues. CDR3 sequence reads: CAWSVRPSGRTGELFF. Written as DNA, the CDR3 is TGTGCCTGGAGTGTACGTCCTAGCGGGAGGACCGGGGAGCTGTTTTTT.

CDR3 nucleotides: TGTGCCAGCAGAAAGGCCGGGGGAGATGGCTACACCTTC. This gives the protein CASRKAGGDGYTF. This chain links TRBV6-5 with TRBJ1-2; perhaps TRBD1 as D (5 bases). The germline V gene has CDR1 MNHEY and CDR2 SVGAGI. V lost 6 bases and J lost 6, with 14 bases in between. The CDR3 has 13 amino acids.

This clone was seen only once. Here the CDR3 reads CASKLDRSSYEQYF. The CDR3 nucleotides read TGTGCCAGTAAACTAGACAGGAGCTCCTACGAGCAGTACTTC. This chain links TRBV19 with TRBJ2-7, with a tentative D call TRBD1 (6 bases). The CDR3 is 14 residues long. Trimming shortened V by 7 bases and J by 0 bases, and 13 bases separated the two germline ends. Germline V gene data show CDR1 as LNHDA and CDR2 as SQIVND (reference sequence).

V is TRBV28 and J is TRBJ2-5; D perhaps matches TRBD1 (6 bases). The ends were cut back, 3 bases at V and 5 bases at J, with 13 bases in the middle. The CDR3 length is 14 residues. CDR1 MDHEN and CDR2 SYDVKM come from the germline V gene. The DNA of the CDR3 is TGTGCCAGCAGTTTGACAGGACTGTTGGAGACCCAGTACTTC. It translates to CASSLTGLLETQYF. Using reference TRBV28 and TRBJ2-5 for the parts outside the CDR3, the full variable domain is DVKVTQSSRYLVKRTGEKVFLECVQDMDHENMFWYRQDPGLGLRLIYFSYDVKMKEKGDIPEGYSVSREKKERFSLILESASTNQTSMYLCASSLTGLLETQYFGPGTRLLVL.

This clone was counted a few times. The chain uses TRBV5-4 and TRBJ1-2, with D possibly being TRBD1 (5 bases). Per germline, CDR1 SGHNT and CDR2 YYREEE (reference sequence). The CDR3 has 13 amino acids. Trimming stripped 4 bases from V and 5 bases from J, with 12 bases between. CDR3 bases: TGTGCCAGCAGCGATACAGGAACATATGGCTACACCTTC. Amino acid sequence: CASSDTGTYGYTF.